Listed below are T cell receptor beta chains from one sample, sequenced in a study of response to subunit inactivated influenza vaccine. One entry per CDR3 protein results from TCRdb running MiXCR on the RT-PCR reads. The table shows fewer than 700,000 distinct CDR3 sequences, with 10% to 15% occurring only once. Sequencing used PBMCs from blood, obtained more than 35 days after vaccination. The receptors shown here come from a man over 45 who received an inactivated influenza vaccine. Each CDR3 is given with its conserved first and last residue. Fields, in order: clone size, V gene, D gene, J gene, CDR3 protein, CDR3 DNA. The D gene is left open where the match is weak. Only some rows state a clone size, as once, few, many or a class for expanded clones.

few,TRBV5-1,-,TRBJ1-6,CASRQSAESGFSPLHF,TGCGCCAGCAGACAAAGCGCTGAATCCGGTTTCTCACCCCTCCACTTT
few,TRBV4-2,-,TRBJ2-1,CASSPSVTEYNEQFF,TGTGCCAGCAGCCCTAGCGTGACGGAATACAATGAGCAGTTCTTC
few,TRBV5-1,-,TRBJ2-7,CASSGQAAYEQYF,TGCGCCAGCAGCGGGCAAGCAGCCTACGAGCAGTACTTC
few,TRBV15,-,TRBJ2-7,CATSSGTSYEQYF,TGTGCCACCAGCAGCGGCACCTCCTACGAGCAGTACTTC
-,TRBV5-1,-,TRBJ1-1,CASSWAVDTEAFF,TGCGCCAGCAGCTGGGCCGTGGACACTGAAGCTTTCTTT
many,TRBV7-9,-,TRBJ2-7,CASSLAVRYEQYF,TGTGCCAGCAGCTTAGCTGTGAGGTACGAGCAGTACTTC
few,TRBV12-3/TRBV12-4,-,TRBJ2-5,CASSTSGGGETQYF,TGTGCCAGCAGTACCTCCGGGGGAGGAGAGACCCAGTACTTC
-,TRBV29-1,-,TRBJ2-5,CSVPGPQETQYF,TGCAGCGTTCCGGGCCCCCAAGAGACCCAGTACTTC
-,TRBV20-1,TRBD1,TRBJ2-3,CSAKTGGEDTQYF,TGCAGTGCTAAGACAGGGGGCGAAGATACGCAGTATTTT
few,TRBV14,-,TRBJ2-2,CASSQDLLWDTGELFF,TGTGCCAGCAGCCAAGATCTCCTATGGGACACCGGGGAGCTGTTTTTT
-,TRBV4-3,-,TRBJ2-1,CASSRDRSAYNEQFF,TGCGCCAGCAGCCGAGACAGGTCCGCCTACAATGAGCAGTTCTTC
few,TRBV28,TRBD2,TRBJ2-3,CASSTLTSGGRDTQYF,TGTGCCAGCAGTACCCTGACTAGCGGGGGCCGAGATACGCAGTATTTT
-,TRBV12-3/TRBV12-4,TRBD2,TRBJ2-3,CASSPLAGAATSTDTQYF,TGTGCCAGCAGTCCCCTAGCGGGGGCGGCCACTAGCACAGATACGCAGTATTTT
many,TRBV11-2,-,TRBJ2-1,CASSLYSNEQFF,TGTGCCAGCAGCTTATATTCCAATGAGCAGTTCTTC
-,TRBV20-1,-,TRBJ1-4,CSARARQFATNEKLFF,TGCAGTGCTAGGGCCAGGCAGTTTGCAACTAATGAAAAACTGTTTTTT
many,TRBV10-3,-,TRBJ1-5,CAISESGAGDQPQHF,TGTGCCATCAGTGAGTCAGGGGCAGGGGATCAGCCCCAGCATTTT
-,TRBV12-3/TRBV12-4,-,TRBJ1-4,CASSFRVGEKLFF,TGTGCCAGCAGTTTCAGGGTTGGTGAAAAACTGTTTTTT
once,TRBV12-3/TRBV12-4,TRBD1,TRBJ1-2,CASIPTGGIYGYTF,TGTGCCAGCATTCCCACAGGGGGCATCTATGGCTACACCTTC
few,TRBV4-3,-,TRBJ2-7,CASSPIWGHYEQYF,TGCGCCAGCAGTCCCATTTGGGGGCACTACGAGCAGTACTTC
-,TRBV14,-,TRBJ2-5,CASSQEDGIRETQYF,TGTGCCAGCAGCCAAGAAGATGGAATTCGAGAGACCCAGTACTTC
-,TRBV6-6,-,TRBJ2-3,CASSHKVIDTQYF,TGTGCCAGCAGCCACAAAGTGATAGATACGCAGTATTTT
many,TRBV20-1,-,TRBJ2-4,CSARDQEGKNIQYF,TGCAGTGCTAGAGATCAGGAAGGAAAAAACATTCAGTACTTC
-,TRBV7-9,TRBD1,TRBJ1-1,CASSLGDRVTEAFF,TGTGCCAGCAGCTTAGGGGACAGGGTTACTGAAGCTTTCTTT
many,TRBV29-1,-,TRBJ2-2,CSAQGVWGQTGELFF,TGCAGCGCCCAAGGGGTGTGGGGCCAAACCGGGGAGCTGTTTTTT
few,TRBV7-9,-,TRBJ2-5,CASSLGLGVQETQYF,TGTGCCAGCAGCTTAGGACTAGGCGTCCAAGAGACCCAGTACTTC
-,TRBV20-1,-,TRBJ2-7,CSARGPGPRSSYEQYF,TGCAGTGCTAGAGGTCCGGGACCCCGAAGCTCCTACGAGCAGTACTTC
-,TRBV10-3,-,TRBJ2-5,CAMRGGGQETQYF,TGTGCCATGAGGGGGGGGGGACAAGAGACCCAGTACTTC
-,TRBV9,-,TRBJ2-3,CASSFRTRTDTQYF,TGTGCCAGCAGCTTCAGGACCCGCACAGATACGCAGTATTTT
-,TRBV7-9,TRBD1,TRBJ2-1,CASSRNPGTVKQFF,TGTGCCAGCAGCCGAAATCCCGGGACAGTCAAGCAGTTCTTC
-,TRBV5-5,-,TRBJ2-5,CASSLWQGQETQYF,TGTGCCAGCAGCTTGTGGCAGGGTCAAGAGACCCAGTACTTC
-,TRBV4-3,-,TRBJ2-2,CASSLYRPPNTGELFF,TGCGCCAGCAGCCTGTACAGGCCCCCGAACACCGGGGAGCTGTTTTTT
few,TRBV6-1,-,TRBJ1-2,CASSPNPDYGYTF,TGTGCCAGCAGTCCAAACCCGGACTATGGCTACACCTTC
-,TRBV28,TRBD1,TRBJ2-2,CASRNPGQGPGELFF,TGTGCCAGCAGAAATCCGGGACAGGGGCCCGGGGAGCTGTTTTTT
-,TRBV6-1,-,TRBJ1-2,CASTPAATNYGYTF,TGTGCCAGCACCCCGGCAGCGACTAACTATGGCTACACCTTC